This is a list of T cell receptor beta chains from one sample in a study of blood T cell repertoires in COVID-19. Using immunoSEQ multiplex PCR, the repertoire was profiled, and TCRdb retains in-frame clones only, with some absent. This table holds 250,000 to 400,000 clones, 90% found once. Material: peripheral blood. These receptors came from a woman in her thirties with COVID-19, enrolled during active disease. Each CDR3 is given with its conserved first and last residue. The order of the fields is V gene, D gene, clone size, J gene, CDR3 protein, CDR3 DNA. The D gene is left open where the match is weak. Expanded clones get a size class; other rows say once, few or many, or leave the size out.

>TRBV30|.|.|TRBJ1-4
CAWSVGGGGEKLFF
TGTGCCTGGAGTGTGGGGGGTGGAGGTGAAAAACTGTTTTTT
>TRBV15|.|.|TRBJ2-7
CATSRDPGTLHEQYF
TGTGCCACCAGCAGAGACCCAGGGACACTCCACGAGCAGTACTTC
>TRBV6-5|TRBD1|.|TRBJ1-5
CASSLSGDRNQPQHF
TGTGCCAGCAGCCTATCCGGGGACAGGAATCAGCCCCAGCATTTT
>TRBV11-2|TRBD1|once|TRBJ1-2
CASSPLTGNYGYTF
TGTGCCAGCAGCCCGTTGACAGGGAACTATGGCTACACCTTC
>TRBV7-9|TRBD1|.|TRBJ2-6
CASSIQGRSGANVLTF
TGTGCCAGCAGCATACAGGGGCGCTCTGGGGCCAACGTCCTGACTTTC
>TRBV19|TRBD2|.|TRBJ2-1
CASSTSGSYNEQFF
TGTGCCAGTAGTACTAGCGGGAGCTACAATGAGCAGTTCTTC
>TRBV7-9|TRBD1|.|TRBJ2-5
CASSLGQGSYETQYF
TGTGCCAGCAGCCTCGGACAGGGCTCGTATGAGACCCAGTACTTC
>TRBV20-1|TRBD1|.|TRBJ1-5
CSASVTGANQPQHF
TGCAGTGCTAGTGTGACAGGGGCGAATCAGCCCCAGCATTTT
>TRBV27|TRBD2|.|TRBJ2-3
CASIWGGGSDTQYF
TGTGCCAGCATCTGGGGGGGTGGATCAGATACGCAGTATTTT
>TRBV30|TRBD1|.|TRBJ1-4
CAWTLHPGTGSEKLFF
TGTGCCTGGACCCTCCATCCGGGGACAGGGAGTGAAAAACTGTTTTTT
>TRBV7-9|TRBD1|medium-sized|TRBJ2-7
CASSSTDRGGSYEQYF
TGTGCCAGCAGCTCCACGGACAGGGGGGGTTCCTACGAGCAGTACTTC
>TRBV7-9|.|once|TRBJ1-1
CASSRGGTGRNTEAFF
TGTGCCAGCAGCCGGGGAGGGACCGGTCGGAACACTGAAGCTTTCTTT
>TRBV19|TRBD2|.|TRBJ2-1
CASRMGGGGEQFF
TGTGCCAGTAGGATGGGCGGGGGAGGCGAGCAGTTCTTC
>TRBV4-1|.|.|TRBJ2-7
CASSPPGMVENEQYF
TGCGCCAGCAGCCCCCCGGGGATGGTTGAAAACGAGCAGTACTTC
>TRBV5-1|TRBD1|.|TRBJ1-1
CASSLDVWTGGTEAFF
TGCGCCAGCAGCTTGGACGTTTGGACAGGGGGTACTGAAGCTTTCTTT
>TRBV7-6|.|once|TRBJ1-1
CASSLDDKIYTEAFF
TGTGCCAGCAGCTTAGACGACAAAATATACACTGAAGCTTTCTTT
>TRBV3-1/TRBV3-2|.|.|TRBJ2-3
CASSQGQVPSTDTQYF
TGTGCCAGCAGCCAAGGACAGGTTCCTAGCACAGATACGCAGTATTTT
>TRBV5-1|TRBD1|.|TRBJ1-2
CASSLDQGASYGYTF
TGCGCCAGCAGCTTGGATCAGGGGGCTAGCTATGGCTACACCTTC
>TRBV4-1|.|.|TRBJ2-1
CASSQDLTAVEQFF
TGCGCCAGCAGCCAAGATCTGACCGCGGTTGAGCAGTTCTTC
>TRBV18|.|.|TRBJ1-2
CASSPPSEPGGYTF
TGTGCCAGCTCACCACCGTCCGAACCCGGGGGCTACACCTTC
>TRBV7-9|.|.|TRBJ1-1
CASSPGGRAFF
TGTGCCAGCAGCCCAGGAGGAAGAGCTTTCTTT
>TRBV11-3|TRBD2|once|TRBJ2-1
CASSQGLAGGREQFF
TGTGCCAGCAGCCAAGGACTAGCGGGGGGACGAGAGCAGTTCTTC
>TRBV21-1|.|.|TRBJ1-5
CASSKVSRDRVGGQPQHF
TGTGCCAGCAGCAAAGTATCCCGGGACAGGGTAGGTGGTCAGCCCCAGCATTTT
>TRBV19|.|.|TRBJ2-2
CASSIRGVTGELFF
TGTGCCAGTAGTATCAGGGGGGTCACCGGGGAGCTGTTTTTT
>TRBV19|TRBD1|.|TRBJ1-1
CASSSRDRVIGDTEAFF
TGTGCCAGTAGTTCCCGGGACAGGGTTATAGGGGACACTGAAGCTTTCTTT
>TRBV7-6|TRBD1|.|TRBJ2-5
CASSLVRQGALWETQYF
TGTGCCAGCAGCCTCGTTCGACAGGGGGCATTGTGGGAGACCCAGTACTTC
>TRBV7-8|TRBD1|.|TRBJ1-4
CASSLSGQGGEKLFF
TGTGCCAGCAGCCTTTCGGGACAGGGGGGAGAAAAACTGTTTTTT
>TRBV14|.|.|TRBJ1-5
CASSQDRNDQPQHF
TGTGCCAGCAGCCAAGACAGGAATGATCAGCCCCAGCATTTT
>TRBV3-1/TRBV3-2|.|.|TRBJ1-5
CASSQVEGDQPQHF
TGTGCCAGCAGCCAAGTAGAGGGGGATCAGCCCCAGCATTTT
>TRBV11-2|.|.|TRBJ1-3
CASSLTLDSLGNTIYF
TGTGCCAGCAGCTTAACATTGGACAGCCTTGGAAACACCATATATTTT
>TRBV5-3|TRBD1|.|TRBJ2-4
CAGYTGTGLAKNIQYF
TGTGCCGGCTATACCGGGACAGGGTTAGCCAAAAACATTCAGTACTTC
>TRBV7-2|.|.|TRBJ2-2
CASSGERGGAGELFF
TGTGCCAGCAGCGGAGAGAGAGGGGGGGCCGGGGAGCTGTTTTTT
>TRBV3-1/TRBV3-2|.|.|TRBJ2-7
CASSQDFGGGRYEQYF
TGTGCCAGCAGCCAAGATTTCGGAGGGGGCAGATACGAGCAGTACTTC
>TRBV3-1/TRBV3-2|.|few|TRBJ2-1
CASSQDGNRVGSRNEQFF
TGTGCCAGCAGCCAGGACGGGAACAGGGTGGGTTCTAGGAATGAGCAGTTCTTC
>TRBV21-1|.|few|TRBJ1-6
CASSKGGGGVYNSPLHF
TGTGCCAGCAGCAAAGGGGGAGGGGGGGTCTATAATTCACCCCTCCACTTT
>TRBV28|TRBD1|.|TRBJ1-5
CASRDRGASNQPQHF
TGTGCCAGCAGGGACAGGGGCGCCAGCAATCAGCCCCAGCATTTT
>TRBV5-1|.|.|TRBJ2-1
CASSSPEEGREQFF
TGCGCCAGCAGCTCACCGGAAGAGGGCAGGGAGCAGTTCTTC
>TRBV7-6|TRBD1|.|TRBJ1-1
CASSLRQGGTEAFF
TGTGCCAGCAGCTTACGACAGGGGGGGACTGAAGCTTTCTTT
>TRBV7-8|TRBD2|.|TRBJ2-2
CASSRLVAGENGELFF
TGTGCCAGCAGCCGTTTGGTAGCGGGAGAGAACGGGGAGCTGTTTTTT
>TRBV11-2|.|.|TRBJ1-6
CASSLFGNSYNSPLHF
TGTGCCAGCAGCTTATTCGGTAACTCCTATAATTCACCCCTCCACTTT
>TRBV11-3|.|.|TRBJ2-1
CASSLSRAGNEQFF
TGTGCCAGCAGCTTATCCAGGGCGGGGAATGAGCAGTTCTTC
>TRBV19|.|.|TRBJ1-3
CASKQGSSMAGNTIYF
TGTGCCAGTAAGCAGGGTTCATCAATGGCTGGAAACACCATATATTTT
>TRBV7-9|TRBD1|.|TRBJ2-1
CASSPRQGTAYNEQFF
TGTGCCAGCAGCCCTCGACAGGGGACGGCCTACAATGAGCAGTTCTTC
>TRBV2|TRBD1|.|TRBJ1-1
CASNGQGAAEAFF
TGTGCCAGCAACGGACAGGGGGCGGCTGAAGCTTTCTTT
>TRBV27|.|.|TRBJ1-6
CASSKYNSPLHF
TGTGCCAGCAGCAAATATAATTCACCCCTCCACTTT
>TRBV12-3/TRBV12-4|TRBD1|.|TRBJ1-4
CASSGQVDGKLFF
TGTGCCAGCAGTGGACAGGTGGATGGAAAACTGTTTTTT
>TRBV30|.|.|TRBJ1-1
CAWRVQGLPEAFF
TGTGCCTGGAGAGTCCAGGGACTCCCTGAAGCTTTCTTT
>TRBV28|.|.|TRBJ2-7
CASSLVTYEQYF
TGTGCCAGCAGTTTAGTTACCTACGAGCAGTACTTC
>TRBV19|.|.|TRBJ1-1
CASSWQGHTEAFF
TGTGCCAGTAGCTGGCAGGGGCACACTGAAGCTTTCTTT
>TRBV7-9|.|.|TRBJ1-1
CASSLESLTGAFF
TGTGCCAGCAGCTTAGAAAGCTTGACAGGAGCTTTCTTT
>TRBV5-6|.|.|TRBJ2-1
CASSFYTIVNEQFF
TGTGCCAGCAGCTTTTACACTATAGTCAATGAGCAGTTCTTC
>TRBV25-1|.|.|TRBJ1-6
CASSESAGVDSPLHF
TGTGCCAGCAGTGAAAGCGCAGGGGTGGATTCACCCCTCCACTTT